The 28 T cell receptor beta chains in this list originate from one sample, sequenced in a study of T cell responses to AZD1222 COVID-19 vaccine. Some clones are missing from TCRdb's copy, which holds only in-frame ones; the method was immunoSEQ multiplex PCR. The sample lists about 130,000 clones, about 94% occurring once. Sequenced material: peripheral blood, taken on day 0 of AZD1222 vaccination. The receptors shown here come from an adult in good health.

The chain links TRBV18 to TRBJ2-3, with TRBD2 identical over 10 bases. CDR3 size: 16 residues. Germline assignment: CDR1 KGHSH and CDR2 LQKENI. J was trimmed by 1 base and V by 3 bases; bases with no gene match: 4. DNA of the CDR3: TGTGCCAGCTCACCCCGGACTAGCGGACGCACAGATACGCAGTATTTT. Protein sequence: CASSPRTSGRTDTQYF.

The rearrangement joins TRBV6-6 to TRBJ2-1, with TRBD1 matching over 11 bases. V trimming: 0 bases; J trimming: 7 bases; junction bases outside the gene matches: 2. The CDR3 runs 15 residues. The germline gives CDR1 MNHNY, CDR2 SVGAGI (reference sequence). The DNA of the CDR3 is TGTGCCAGCAGTTACTCGGGACAGGGGGATAATGAGCAGTTCTTC. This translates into CASSYSGQGDNEQFF.

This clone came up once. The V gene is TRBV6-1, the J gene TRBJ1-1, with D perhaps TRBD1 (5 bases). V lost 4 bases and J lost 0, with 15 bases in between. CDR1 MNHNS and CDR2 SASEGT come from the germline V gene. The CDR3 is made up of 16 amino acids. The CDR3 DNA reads TGTGCCAGCAGTGGGAGGGGAAAAGTAGTGAACACTGAAGCTTTCTTT. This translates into CASSGRGKVVNTEAFF.

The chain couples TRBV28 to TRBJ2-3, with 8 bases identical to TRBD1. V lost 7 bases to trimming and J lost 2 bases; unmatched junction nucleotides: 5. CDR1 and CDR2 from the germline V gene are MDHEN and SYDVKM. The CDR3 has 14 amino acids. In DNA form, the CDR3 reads TGTGCCAGCACCTTGGACAGGGTCACAGATACGCAGTATTTT. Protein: CASTLDRVTDTQYF.

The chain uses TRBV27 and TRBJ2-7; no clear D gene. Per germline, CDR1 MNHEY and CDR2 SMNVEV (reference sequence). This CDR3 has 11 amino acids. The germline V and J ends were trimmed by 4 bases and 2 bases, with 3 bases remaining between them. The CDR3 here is CASSSTYEQYF. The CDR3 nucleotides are TGTGCCAGCAGTTCCACCTACGAGCAGTACTTC.

The CDR3 reads CASSRGLAGAETQYF. The DNA of the CDR3 is TGTGCCAGCAGCCGCGGACTAGCGGGAGCAGAGACCCAGTACTTC. The chain links TRBV7-2 to TRBJ2-5; 13 bases are shared with TRBD2. Germline CDR1 is SGHTA and CDR2 is FQGNSA. This CDR3 has 15 residues. Trimming removed 5 bases from V and 4 bases from J; junction bases left unmatched: 4.

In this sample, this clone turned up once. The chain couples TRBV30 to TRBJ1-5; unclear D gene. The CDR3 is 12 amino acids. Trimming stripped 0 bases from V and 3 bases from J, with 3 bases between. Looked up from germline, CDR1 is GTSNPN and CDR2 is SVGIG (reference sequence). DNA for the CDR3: TGTGCCTGGAGTGTCCCCAATCAGCCCCAGCATTTT. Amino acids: CAWSVPNQPQHF.

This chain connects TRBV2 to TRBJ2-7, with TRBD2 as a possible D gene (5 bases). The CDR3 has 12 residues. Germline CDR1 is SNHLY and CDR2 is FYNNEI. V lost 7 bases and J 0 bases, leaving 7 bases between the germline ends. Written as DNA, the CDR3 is TGTGCCAGCAAGCGGCTCTCCTACGAGCAGTACTTC. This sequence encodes CASKRLSYEQYF.

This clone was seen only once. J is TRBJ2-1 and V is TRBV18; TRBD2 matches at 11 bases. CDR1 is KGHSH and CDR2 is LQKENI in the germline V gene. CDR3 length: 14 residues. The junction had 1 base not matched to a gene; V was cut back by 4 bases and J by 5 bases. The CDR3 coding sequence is TGTGCCAGCTCACGGGGACTAGCGGACAATGAGCAGTTCTTC. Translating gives CASSRGLADNEQFF.

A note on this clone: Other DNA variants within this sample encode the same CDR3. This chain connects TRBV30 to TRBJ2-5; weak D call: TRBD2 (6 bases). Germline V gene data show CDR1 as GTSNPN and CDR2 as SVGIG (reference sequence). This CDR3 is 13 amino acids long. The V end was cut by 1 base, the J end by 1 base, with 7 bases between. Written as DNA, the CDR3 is TGTGCCTGGAGTGGGGGACTCCAAGAGACCCAGTACTTC. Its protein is CAWSGGLQETQYF.

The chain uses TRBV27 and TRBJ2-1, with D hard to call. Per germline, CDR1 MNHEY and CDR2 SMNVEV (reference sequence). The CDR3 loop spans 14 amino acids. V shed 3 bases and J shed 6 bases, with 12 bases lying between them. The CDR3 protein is CASSLQGNINEQFF. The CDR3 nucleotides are TGTGCCAGCAGTTTGCAAGGTAATATCAATGAGCAGTTCTTC.

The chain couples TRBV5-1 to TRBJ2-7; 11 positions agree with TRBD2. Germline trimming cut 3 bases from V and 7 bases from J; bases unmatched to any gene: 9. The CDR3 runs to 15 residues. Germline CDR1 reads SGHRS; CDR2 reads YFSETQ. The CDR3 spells CASSWGLAASWEQYF. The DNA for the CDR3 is TGCGCCAGCAGCTGGGGACTAGCGGCCTCGTGGGAGCAGTACTTC.

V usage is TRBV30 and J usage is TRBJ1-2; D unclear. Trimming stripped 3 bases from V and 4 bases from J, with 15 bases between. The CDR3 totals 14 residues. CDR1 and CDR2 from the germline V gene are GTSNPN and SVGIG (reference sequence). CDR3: CAWSLGGLSYGYTF. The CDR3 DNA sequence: TGTGCCTGGAGCTTGGGCGGACTGAGCTATGGCTACACCTTC.

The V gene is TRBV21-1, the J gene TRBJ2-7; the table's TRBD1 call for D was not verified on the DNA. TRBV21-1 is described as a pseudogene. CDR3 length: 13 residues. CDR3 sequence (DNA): TGTGCCAGCCAGGACAGCGACTCCTACGAGCAGTACTTC. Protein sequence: CASQDSDSYEQYF.

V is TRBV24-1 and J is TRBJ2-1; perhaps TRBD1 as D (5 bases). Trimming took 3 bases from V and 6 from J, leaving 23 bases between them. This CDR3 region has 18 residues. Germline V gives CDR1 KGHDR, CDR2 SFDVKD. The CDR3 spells CATSDPRFRVGASNEQFF. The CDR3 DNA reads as TGTGCCACCAGTGATCCTCGGTTTCGGGTAGGGGCGTCCAATGAGCAGTTCTTC.

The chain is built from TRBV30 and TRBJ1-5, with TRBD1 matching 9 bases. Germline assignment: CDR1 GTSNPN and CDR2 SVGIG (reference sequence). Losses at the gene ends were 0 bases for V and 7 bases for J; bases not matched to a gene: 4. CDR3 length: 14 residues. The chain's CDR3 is CAWSVQGAGQPQHF. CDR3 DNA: TGTGCCTGGAGTGTACAGGGGGCCGGGCAGCCCCAGCATTTT.

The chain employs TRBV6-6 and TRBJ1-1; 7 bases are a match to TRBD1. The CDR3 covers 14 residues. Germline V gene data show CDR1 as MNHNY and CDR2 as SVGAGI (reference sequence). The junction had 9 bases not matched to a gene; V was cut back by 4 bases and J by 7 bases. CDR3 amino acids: CASSLMDRTIEAFF. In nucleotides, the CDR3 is TGTGCCAGCAGTTTAATGGACAGGACGATTGAAGCTTTCTTT.

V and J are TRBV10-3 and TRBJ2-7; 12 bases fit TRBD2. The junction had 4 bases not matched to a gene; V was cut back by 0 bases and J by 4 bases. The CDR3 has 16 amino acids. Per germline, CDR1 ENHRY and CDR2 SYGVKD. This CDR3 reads CAISESGTSGFYEQYF. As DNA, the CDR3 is TGTGCCATCAGTGAGTCTGGGACTAGCGGGTTTTACGAGCAGTACTTC.

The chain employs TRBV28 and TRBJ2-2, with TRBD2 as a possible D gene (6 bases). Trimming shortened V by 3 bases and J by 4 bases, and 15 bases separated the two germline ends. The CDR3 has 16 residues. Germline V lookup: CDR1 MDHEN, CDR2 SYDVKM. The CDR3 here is CASSFPGTRSTGELFF. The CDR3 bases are TGTGCCAGCAGTTTCCCTGGGACTCGGAGCACCGGGGAGCTGTTTTTT.

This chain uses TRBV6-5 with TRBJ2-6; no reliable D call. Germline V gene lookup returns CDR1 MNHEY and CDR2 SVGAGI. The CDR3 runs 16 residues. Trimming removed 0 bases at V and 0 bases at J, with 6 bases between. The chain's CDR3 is CASSYSTSSGANVLTF. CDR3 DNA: TGTGCCAGCAGTTACTCGACGAGCTCTGGGGCCAACGTCCTGACTTTC.

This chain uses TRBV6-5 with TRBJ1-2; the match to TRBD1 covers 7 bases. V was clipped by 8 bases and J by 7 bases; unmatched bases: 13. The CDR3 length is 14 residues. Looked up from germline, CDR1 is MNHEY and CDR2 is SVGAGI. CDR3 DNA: TGTGCCAGCCTCTGGGGTACAGGGGAGGGTGGCTACACCTTC. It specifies CASLWGTGEGGYTF.

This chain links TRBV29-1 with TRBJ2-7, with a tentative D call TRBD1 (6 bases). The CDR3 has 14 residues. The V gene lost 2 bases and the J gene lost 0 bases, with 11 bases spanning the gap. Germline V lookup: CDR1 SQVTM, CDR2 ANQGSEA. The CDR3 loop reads CSVEPADSSYEQYF. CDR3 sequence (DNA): TGCAGCGTTGAACCGGCGGACAGCTCCTACGAGCAGTACTTC.

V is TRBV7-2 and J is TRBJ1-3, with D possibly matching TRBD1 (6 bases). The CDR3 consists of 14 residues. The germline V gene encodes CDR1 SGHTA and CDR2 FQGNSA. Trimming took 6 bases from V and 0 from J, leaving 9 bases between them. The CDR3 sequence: CASRQGPSGNTIYF. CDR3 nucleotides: TGTGCCAGCAGACAGGGCCCCTCTGGAAACACCATATATTTT.

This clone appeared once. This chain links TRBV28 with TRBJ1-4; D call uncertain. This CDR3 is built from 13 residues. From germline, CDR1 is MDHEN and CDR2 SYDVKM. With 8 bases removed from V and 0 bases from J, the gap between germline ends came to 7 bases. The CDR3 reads CASHPTTNEKLFF. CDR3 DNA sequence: TGTGCCAGCCACCCCACAACTAATGAAAAACTGTTTTTT.

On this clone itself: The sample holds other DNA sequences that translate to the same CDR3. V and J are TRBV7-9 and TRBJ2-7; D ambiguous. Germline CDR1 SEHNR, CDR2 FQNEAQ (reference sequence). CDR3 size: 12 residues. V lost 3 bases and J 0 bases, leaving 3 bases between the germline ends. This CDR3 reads CASSLSSYEQYF. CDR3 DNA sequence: TGTGCCAGCAGCTTGTCCTCCTACGAGCAGTACTTC.

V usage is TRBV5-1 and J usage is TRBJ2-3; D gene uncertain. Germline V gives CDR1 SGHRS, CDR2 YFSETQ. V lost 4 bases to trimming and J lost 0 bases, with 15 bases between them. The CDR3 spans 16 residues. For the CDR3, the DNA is TGCGCCAGCAGCGGCCCCTTGGCGACAAGCACAGATACGCAGTATTTT. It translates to CASSGPLATSTDTQYF.

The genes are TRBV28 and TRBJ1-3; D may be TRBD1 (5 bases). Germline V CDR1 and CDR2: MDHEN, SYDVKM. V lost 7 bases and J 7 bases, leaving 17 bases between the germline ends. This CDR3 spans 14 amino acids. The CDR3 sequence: CASTQGAARNTIYF. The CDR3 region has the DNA TGTGCCAGCACCCAAGGGGCCGCCCGGAACACCATATATTTT.

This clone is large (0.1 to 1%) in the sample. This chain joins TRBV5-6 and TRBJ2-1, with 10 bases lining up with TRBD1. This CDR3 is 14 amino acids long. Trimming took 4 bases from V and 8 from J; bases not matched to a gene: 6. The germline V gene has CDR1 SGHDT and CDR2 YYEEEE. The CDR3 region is CASSHWGQGYEQFF. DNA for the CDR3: TGTGCCAGCAGCCACTGGGGACAGGGGTATGAGCAGTTCTTC.